This is a list of T cell receptor beta chains from one sample in a study of type 1 regulatory T cells. TCRdb fed the reads into MiXCR, producing one record per CDR3 protein. The sample includes approximately 97,000 distinct CDR3 sequences, 31% of them seen just once. The specimen sequenced was CD4+ T cells, either the whole sample or a sorted fraction (not recorded which). Source of these receptors: a human donor in good health. Each CDR3 is given with its conserved first and last residue. D genes are given only for firm matches. Only part of the rows carry a size: once, few, many, or a class if the clone is expanded.

J: TRBJ2-1; size: -; V: TRBV25-1; D: TRBD2; CDR3: CASTVTSGVYNEQFF; DNA: TGTGCCAGCACCGTCACTAGCGGGGTTTACAATGAGCAGTTCTTC
J: TRBJ1-4; size: -; V: TRBV30; D: -; CDR3: CAWRGMGSNEKLFF; DNA: TGTGCCTGGAGGGGCATGGGAAGTAATGAAAAACTGTTTTTT
J: TRBJ1-4; size: -; V: TRBV10-3; D: -; CDR3: CAISESDGDEKLFF; DNA: TGTGCCATCAGTGAGTCAGACGGTGATGAAAAACTGTTTTTT
J: TRBJ1-1; size: few; V: TRBV6-2/TRBV6-3; D: TRBD1; CDR3: CASSYFRDRVNTEAFF; DNA: TGTGCCAGCAGTTACTTTCGGGACAGAGTGAACACTGAAGCTTTCTTT
J: TRBJ2-5; size: -; V: TRBV12-3/TRBV12-4; D: TRBD2; CDR3: CASSRLAGGDRTQYF; DNA: TGTGCCAGCAGCCGCCTTGCGGGAGGCGACCGGACCCAGTACTTC
J: TRBJ2-6; size: -; V: TRBV29-1; D: -; CDR3: CSGISGANVLTF; DNA: TGCAGCGGTATCTCTGGGGCCAACGTCCTGACTTTC
J: TRBJ2-7; size: -; V: TRBV12-3/TRBV12-4; D: -; CDR3: CASNHLDKGSEQYF; DNA: TGTGCCAGCAACCACCTCGACAAGGGTTCCGAGCAGTACTTC
J: TRBJ2-2; size: -; V: TRBV30; D: TRBD1; CDR3: CAWSDRTGYTGELFF; DNA: TGTGCCTGGAGTGACCGGACAGGGTACACCGGGGAGCTGTTTTTT
J: TRBJ2-5; size: -; V: TRBV12-3/TRBV12-4; D: TRBD2; CDR3: CASSFPGTSGQETQYF; DNA: TGTGCCAGCAGTTTCCCAGGGACTAGCGGACAAGAGACCCAGTACTTC
J: TRBJ2-1; size: few; V: TRBV5-1; D: -; CDR3: CASSLGQIGNEQFF; DNA: TGCGCCAGCAGCTTGGGACAGATTGGCAATGAGCAGTTCTTC
J: TRBJ2-3; size: -; V: TRBV20-1; D: TRBD2; CDR3: CSARDQREMRNTQYF; DNA: TGCAGTGCTAGAGATCAGCGGGAGATGAGAAATACGCAGTATTTT
J: TRBJ2-5; size: -; V: TRBV20-1; D: TRBD1; CDR3: CSARESRQGKETQYF; DNA: TGCAGTGCTAGAGAATCGAGACAGGGGAAAGAGACCCAGTACTTC
J: TRBJ2-5; size: -; V: TRBV5-6; D: -; CDR3: CASSLGSVQETQYF; DNA: TGTGCCAGCAGCTTGGGGTCGGTCCAAGAGACCCAGTACTTC
J: TRBJ2-3; size: -; V: TRBV5-4; D: TRBD1; CDR3: CASNTLDRGTDTQYF; DNA: TGTGCCAGCAACACTCTAGACAGGGGAACAGATACGCAGTATTTT
J: TRBJ2-5; size: few; V: TRBV7-2; D: -; CDR3: CATAQQETQYF; DNA: TGTGCCACGGCGCAGCAAGAGACCCAGTACTTC
J: TRBJ2-1; size: -; V: TRBV21-1; D: -; CDR3: CASSHPDISGVSYNEQFF; DNA: TGTGCCAGCAGCCACCCTGATATCAGCGGGGTCTCCTACAATGAGCAGTTCTTC
J: TRBJ1-1; size: few; V: TRBV19; D: TRBD1; CDR3: CASSSRDRGNTEAFF; DNA: TGTGCCAGTAGTTCCCGGGACAGGGGGAACACTGAAGCTTTCTTT
J: TRBJ2-7; size: -; V: TRBV25-1; D: -; CDR3: CASSAGYEQYF; DNA: TGTGCCAGCAGCGCGGGCTACGAGCAGTACTTC
J: TRBJ1-2; size: -; V: TRBV5-1; D: -; CDR3: CASTSEGQIYGYTF; DNA: TGCGCCAGCACATCGGAAGGACAGATCTATGGCTACACCTTC
J: TRBJ2-7; size: -; V: TRBV7-9; D: TRBD1; CDR3: CASSQDRDEQYF; DNA: TGTGCCAGCAGCCAGGACAGGGACGAGCAGTACTTC
J: TRBJ2-2; size: few; V: TRBV5-5; D: -; CDR3: CASSLEGMRTGELFF; DNA: TGTGCCAGCAGCTTAGAAGGCATGAGGACCGGGGAGCTGTTTTTT
J: TRBJ1-1; size: -; V: TRBV10-3; D: TRBD1; CDR3: CAISESVGARDRSPAFF; DNA: TGTGCCATCAGTGAGTCAGTGGGGGCACGGGACAGAAGTCCAGCTTTCTTT
J: TRBJ2-4; size: -; V: TRBV20-1; D: -; CDR3: CSAREHQNIQYF; DNA: TGCAGTGCTAGAGAACACCAAAACATTCAGTACTTC
J: TRBJ2-1; size: -; V: TRBV7-2; D: TRBD2; CDR3: CASSAGGGGGNEQFF; DNA: TGTGCCAGCAGCGCTGGGGGGGGTGGAGGAAATGAGCAGTTCTTC
J: TRBJ2-1; size: few; V: TRBV20-1; D: -; CDR3: CSAKNLSSYNEQFF; DNA: TGCAGTGCTAAGAACCTGAGCTCCTACAATGAGCAGTTCTTC
J: TRBJ1-5; size: few; V: TRBV5-1; D: -; CDR3: CASSLGQNQPQHF; DNA: TGCGCCAGCAGCTTGGGGCAGAATCAGCCCCAGCATTTT
J: TRBJ2-1; size: few; V: TRBV14; D: -; CDR3: CASSQVERDSSYNEQFF; DNA: TGTGCCAGCAGCCAAGTTGAGCGGGACAGCTCCTACAATGAGCAGTTCTTC
J: TRBJ2-1; size: -; V: TRBV18; D: -; CDR3: CASSPGRNEQFF; DNA: TGTGCCAGCTCACCAGGGCGGAATGAGCAGTTCTTC
J: TRBJ1-4; size: few; V: TRBV6-5; D: TRBD1; CDR3: CATRTGWDEKLFF; DNA: TGTGCCACCAGGACAGGGTGGGACGAAAAACTGTTTTTT
J: TRBJ2-7; size: few; V: TRBV14; D: -; CDR3: CASSPKLTVSYEQYF; DNA: TGTGCCAGCAGCCCAAAGCTGACCGTGTCCTACGAGCAGTACTTC
J: TRBJ2-1; size: -; V: TRBV6-1; D: TRBD2; CDR3: CASNEAVHSGPTEQFF; DNA: TGTGCCAGCAACGAAGCAGTTCATAGCGGGCCAACTGAGCAGTTCTTC
J: TRBJ2-2; size: -; V: TRBV20-1; D: -; CDR3: CSAPGSAGELFF; DNA: TGCAGTGCTCCCGGGAGCGCCGGGGAGCTGTTTTTT
J: TRBJ2-1; size: few; V: TRBV5-1; D: TRBD2; CDR3: CASSLEGLAGGGPYNEQFF; DNA: TGCGCCAGCAGCTTGGAGGGACTAGCGGGAGGAGGGCCCTACAATGAGCAGTTCTTC
J: TRBJ1-2; size: few; V: TRBV7-9; D: -; CDR3: CASIPPGLPNYGYTF; DNA: TGTGCCAGCATTCCACCCGGCCTCCCTAACTATGGCTACACCTTC
J: TRBJ2-3; size: -; V: TRBV28; D: -; CDR3: CASSWWGRGGGTDTQYF; DNA: TGTGCCAGCAGTTGGTGGGGGCGTGGCGGTGGCACAGATACGCAGTATTTT
J: TRBJ2-2; size: few; V: TRBV5-1; D: TRBD2; CDR3: CASSSGLGDTGELFF; DNA: TGCGCCAGCAGCTCGGGACTAGGGGACACCGGGGAGCTGTTTTTT
J: TRBJ2-7; size: few; V: TRBV5-1; D: -; CDR3: CASRGPYEQYF; DNA: TGCGCCAGCAGGGGACCGTACGAGCAGTACTTC
J: TRBJ2-7; size: -; V: TRBV6-1; D: -; CDR3: CASSDPFYEQYF; DNA: TGTGCCAGCAGTGACCCCTTCTACGAGCAGTACTTC
J: TRBJ2-5; size: few; V: TRBV20-1; D: TRBD2; CDR3: CSARDSIAGEWETQYF; DNA: TGCAGTGCTAGAGATTCGATAGCGGGAGAGTGGGAGACCCAGTACTTC
J: TRBJ1-2; size: few; V: TRBV12-3/TRBV12-4; D: TRBD1; CDR3: CASRRRTGKGYTF; DNA: TGTGCCAGCAGACGACGGACAGGGAAAGGCTACACCTTC
J: TRBJ1-4; size: few; V: TRBV7-2; D: -; CDR3: CASSSYGTTNEKLFF; DNA: TGTGCCAGCAGTTCGTATGGTACAACTAATGAAAAACTGTTTTTT
J: TRBJ1-1; size: -; V: TRBV7-9; D: -; CDR3: CASSVTGRNTEAFF; DNA: TGTGCCAGCAGCGTAACAGGGCGGAACACTGAAGCTTTCTTT
J: TRBJ2-3; size: -; V: TRBV7-9; D: TRBD1; CDR3: CASSWETGGDTQYF; DNA: TGTGCCAGCAGCTGGGAGACAGGGGGCGATACGCAGTATTTT
J: TRBJ2-1; size: -; V: TRBV12-3/TRBV12-4; D: -; CDR3: CASSIKTNNEQFF; DNA: TGTGCCAGCAGTATAAAAACTAACAATGAGCAGTTCTTC
J: TRBJ2-1; size: few; V: TRBV6-4; D: TRBD1; CDR3: CASSVNRGGEQFF; DNA: TGTGCCAGCAGTGTAAACAGGGGTGGTGAGCAGTTCTTC
J: TRBJ1-5; size: few; V: TRBV19; D: -; CDR3: CASEDSFNQPQHF; DNA: TGTGCCAGTGAGGACAGCTTTAATCAGCCCCAGCATTTT
J: TRBJ2-7; size: -; V: TRBV6-2/TRBV6-3; D: -; CDR3: CASSSPIPYEQYF; DNA: TGTGCCAGCAGTTCCCCCATACCCTACGAGCAGTACTTC
J: TRBJ1-2; size: -; V: TRBV27; D: TRBD1; CDR3: CASSSGQGYNYGYTF; DNA: TGTGCCAGCAGTTCCGGACAGGGGTACAACTATGGCTACACCTTC
J: TRBJ2-7; size: -; V: TRBV19; D: -; CDR3: CASSGALTREQYF; DNA: TGTGCCAGTAGTGGGGCCCTGACGCGGGAGCAGTACTTC
J: TRBJ2-3; size: -; V: TRBV6-5; D: -; CDR3: CASSQGIGMSQYF; DNA: TGTGCCAGCAGCCAGGGTATTGGAATGTCGCAGTATTTT
J: TRBJ2-1; size: once; V: TRBV15; D: TRBD2; CDR3: CATSRGLAGSFSYNEQFF; DNA: TGTGCCACCAGCAGAGGCCTAGCGGGAAGTTTCTCCTACAATGAGCAGTTCTTC
J: TRBJ1-2; size: -; V: TRBV19; D: -; CDR3: CASSRQDNYGYTF; DNA: TGTGCCAGTAGTCGACAGGACAACTATGGCTACACCTTC
J: TRBJ2-5; size: -; V: TRBV20-1; D: -; CDR3: CSAISGSEETQYF; DNA: TGCAGTGCGATCTCCGGGAGCGAAGAGACCCAGTACTTC
J: TRBJ2-2; size: few; V: TRBV21-1; D: -; CDR3: CASSKALGAGGPNTGELFF; DNA: TGTGCCAGCAGCAAAGCTCTCGGGGCAGGGGGACCGAACACCGGGGAGCTGTTTTTT
J: TRBJ2-2; size: few; V: TRBV5-1; D: -; CDR3: CASSLDTPNTGELFF; DNA: TGCGCCAGCAGCTTGGACACACCGAACACCGGGGAGCTGTTTTTT
J: TRBJ2-1; size: few; V: TRBV5-6; D: -; CDR3: CASSPGFDEQFF; DNA: TGTGCCAGCAGCCCCGGCTTTGATGAGCAGTTCTTC
J: TRBJ2-2; size: few; V: TRBV3-1; D: TRBD2; CDR3: CASSRRLAGAQEGELFF; DNA: TGTGCCAGCAGCCGGAGACTAGCGGGAGCTCAAGAGGGGGAGCTGTTTTTT
J: TRBJ1-1; size: once; V: TRBV6-6; D: TRBD1; CDR3: CASSYSGQENTEAFF; DNA: TGTGCCAGCAGTTACTCGGGACAGGAGAACACTGAAGCTTTCTTT
J: TRBJ1-5; size: -; V: TRBV12-3/TRBV12-4; D: -; CDR3: CASSLGGGSNQSQHF; DNA: TGTGCCAGCAGTTTAGGGGGAGGTAGCAATCAGTCCCAGCATTTT